Below are 2 T cell receptor beta chains sequenced from a single sample in a study of response to subunit inactivated influenza vaccine. TCRdb reanalysed the RT-PCR reads using MiXCR and keeps one entry per CDR3 protein. Here the sample spans hundreds of thousands of distinct CDR3 sequences, less than 8% being singletons. Sequenced here: PBMCs from blood, sampled roughly 24 months after vaccination. The origin of the receptors is a man in his fifties or sixties who received an inactivated influenza vaccine.

The sample holds many counts of this clonotype. The genes are TRBV20-1 and TRBJ2-7; no clear D gene. Germline loops: CDR1 DFQATT, CDR2 SNEGSKA (reference sequence). The V gene lost 4 bases and the J gene lost 3 bases, with 4 bases spanning the gap. The CDR3 contains 10 residues. CDR3 nucleotides: TGCAGTGCTAAAGGCTACGAGCAGTACTTC. This translates into CSAKGYEQYF.

Many counts were recorded for this clonotype. V and J are TRBV20-1 and TRBJ2-5; 8 nucleotides align to TRBD2. After removal of 2 bases from V and 2 bases from J, the junction contained 10 bases not matched to a gene. The CDR3 contains 16 residues. The germline gives CDR1 DFQATT, CDR2 SNEGSKA (reference sequence). CDR3 region: CSARPPRKREQETQYF. The CDR3 DNA sequence: TGCAGTGCTAGACCTCCAAGGAAGCGGGAGCAAGAGACCCAGTACTTC.